These 10 T cell receptor beta chains share one sample of origin, sequenced in a study of blood T cell repertoires in COVID-19. Assay: immunoSEQ multiplex PCR; the TCRdb copy retains only in-frame clones and omits some. The repertoire holds about 41,000 clones, roughly nine tenths seen once, with approximately 4.6% in the top ten. The sequenced sample was peripheral blood. The receptor set was obtained from a man between 60 and 75 years old with acute or convalescent COVID-19.

The rearrangement links TRBV13 to TRBJ2-6, with D uncertain. The CDR3 is 15 amino acids. V was cut by 2 bases and J by 1 base, with 6 bases left in between. Germline CDR1 is PRHDT and CDR2 is FYEKMQ (reference sequence). The CDR3 region is CASSLSFSGANVLTF. CDR3 nucleotides: TGTGCCAGCAGCTTAAGCTTTTCTGGGGCCAACGTCCTGACTTTC.

J is TRBJ1-2 and V is TRBV30; D may be TRBD1 (6 bases). Trimming stripped 4 bases from V and 4 bases from J, with 13 bases between. Germline V gene sequence: CDR1 GTSNPN, CDR2 SVGIG (reference sequence). The CDR3 runs to 13 residues. DNA for the CDR3: TGTGCCTGGACCACAGGGTTAGGCTATGGCTACACCTTC. This sequence encodes CAWTTGLGYGYTF.

The chain employs TRBV30 and TRBJ1-5; no reliable D call. Germline V gene sequence: CDR1 GTSNPN, CDR2 SVGIG (reference sequence). Trimming took off 0 bases at V and 2 bases at J, with 5 bases between the two ends. The CDR3 is made up of 13 amino acids. CDR3 region: CAWSVQGNQPQHF. CDR3 nucleotide sequence: TGTGCCTGGAGTGTGCAGGGCAATCAGCCCCAGCATTTT.

CDR3 sequence reads: CATSPGTGEAYSNQPQHF. Here the CDR3 DNA reads TGTGCCACCAGCCCCGGGACAGGGGAGGCGTATAGCAATCAGCCCCAGCATTTT. J is TRBJ1-5 and V is TRBV24-1; 10 nucleotides align to TRBD1. Germline V gene lookup returns CDR1 KGHDR and CDR2 SFDVKD. The CDR3 spans 18 residues. V dropped 7 bases and J dropped 0; count of bases not matched to a gene: 11.

The J gene is TRBJ1-5, the V gene TRBV6-1, with D possibly matching TRBD1 (6 bases). V was clipped by 3 bases and J by 5 bases, with 14 bases between them. The CDR3 consists of 15 residues. Germline lookup yields CDR1 MNHNS and CDR2 SASEGT. In DNA form, the CDR3 reads TGTGCCAGCAGTGATAGGGGGGGGCGCGATCAGCCCCAGCATTTT. It is translated as CASSDRGGRDQPQHF.

CDR3 amino acids: CASNSAGGLNTGELFF. The DNA for the CDR3 is TGTGCCAGCAATTCAGCGGGGGGCCTAAACACCGGGGAGCTGTTTTTT. The J gene is TRBJ2-2, the V gene TRBV27, with 9 bases that match TRBD2. The V gene end was trimmed by 7 bases and the J gene end by 2 bases; junction bases not matched to a gene: 8. The CDR3 covers 16 residues. Germline loops: CDR1 MNHEY, CDR2 SMNVEV (reference sequence).

The CDR3 DNA sequence: TGTGCCAGTGGACACCTGAAGAACTCTGGAAACACCATATATTTT. Amino acids: CASGHLKNSGNTIYF. This rearrangement joins TRBV19 to TRBJ1-3, with TRBD1 as a possible D gene (5 bases). Germline CDR1 is LNHDA and CDR2 is SQIVND (reference sequence). This CDR3 has 15 amino acids. Trimming stripped 8 bases from V and 0 bases from J, with 14 bases between.

This chain uses TRBV11-1 with TRBJ2-5; the D gene is possibly TRBD2 (6 bases). Germline CDR1 reads SGHAT; CDR2 reads FQDESV (reference sequence). This CDR3 has 15 residues. The V end was cut by 3 bases, the J end by 4 bases, with 15 bases between. For the CDR3, the DNA is TGTGCCAGCAGCTTTCGAGCGGGTGTGGTAGAGACCCAGTACTTC. It yields the protein CASSFRAGVVETQYF.

The V and J genes are TRBV29-1 and TRBJ1-1; TRBD1 might be the D (6 bases). The CDR3 has 14 residues. Germline CDR1 is SQVTM and CDR2 is ANQGSEA. V was trimmed by 3 bases and J by 0 bases, leaving 11 bases between them. CDR3 nucleotides: TGCAGCGTTGACACAGGGCCTTTGAACACTGAAGCTTTCTTT. This sequence encodes CSVDTGPLNTEAFF.

The chain is built from TRBV11-2 and TRBJ2-1, with 10 bases that match TRBD2. The V gene end was trimmed by 0 bases and the J gene end by 1 base; junction bases not matched to a gene: 12. The CDR3 consists of 20 residues. In germline, CDR1 is SGHAT, CDR2 FQNNGV. CDR3 amino acids: CASSLEGTAGGPWSYNEQFF. CDR3 nucleotides: TGTGCCAGCAGCTTAGAGGGGACAGCGGGGGGGCCTTGGTCCTACAATGAGCAGTTCTTC.